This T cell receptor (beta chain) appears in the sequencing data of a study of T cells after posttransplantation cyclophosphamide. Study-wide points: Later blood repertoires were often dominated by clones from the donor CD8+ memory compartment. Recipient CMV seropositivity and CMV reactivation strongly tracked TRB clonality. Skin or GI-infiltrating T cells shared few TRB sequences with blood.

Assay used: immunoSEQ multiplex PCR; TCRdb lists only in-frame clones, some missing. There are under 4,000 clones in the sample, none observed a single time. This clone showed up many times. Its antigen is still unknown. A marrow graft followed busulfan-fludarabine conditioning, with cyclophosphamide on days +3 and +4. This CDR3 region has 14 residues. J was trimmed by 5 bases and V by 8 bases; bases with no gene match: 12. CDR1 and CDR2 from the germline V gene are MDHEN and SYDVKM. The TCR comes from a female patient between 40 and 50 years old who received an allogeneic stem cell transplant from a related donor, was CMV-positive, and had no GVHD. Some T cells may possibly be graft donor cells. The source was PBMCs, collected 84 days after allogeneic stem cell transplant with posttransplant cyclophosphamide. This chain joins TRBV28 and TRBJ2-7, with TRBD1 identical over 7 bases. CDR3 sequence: CASGGPTGPDEQYF. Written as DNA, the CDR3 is TGTGCCAGCGGGGGTCCGACAGGGCCGGACGAGCAGTACTTC.